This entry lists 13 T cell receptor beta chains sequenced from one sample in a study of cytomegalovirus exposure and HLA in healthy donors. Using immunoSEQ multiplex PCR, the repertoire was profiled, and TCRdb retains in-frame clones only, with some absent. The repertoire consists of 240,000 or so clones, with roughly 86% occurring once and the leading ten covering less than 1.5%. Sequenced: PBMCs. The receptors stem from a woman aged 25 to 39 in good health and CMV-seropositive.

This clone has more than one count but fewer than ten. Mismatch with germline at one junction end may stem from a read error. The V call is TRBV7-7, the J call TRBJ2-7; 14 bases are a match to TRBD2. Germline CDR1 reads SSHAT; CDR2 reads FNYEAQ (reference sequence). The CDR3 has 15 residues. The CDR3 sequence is CASSPGLAGAVEQYF. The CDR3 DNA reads TGTGCTAGCAGCCCGGGACTAGCGGGAGCGGTCGAGCAGTACTTC.

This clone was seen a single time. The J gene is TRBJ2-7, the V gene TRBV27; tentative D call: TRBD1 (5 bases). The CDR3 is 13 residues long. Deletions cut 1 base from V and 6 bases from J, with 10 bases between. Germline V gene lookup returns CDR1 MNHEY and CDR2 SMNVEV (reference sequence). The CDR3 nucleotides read TGTGCCAGCAGTTTATTGCAGGGTCCCGAGCAGTACTTC. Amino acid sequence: CASSLLQGPEQYF.

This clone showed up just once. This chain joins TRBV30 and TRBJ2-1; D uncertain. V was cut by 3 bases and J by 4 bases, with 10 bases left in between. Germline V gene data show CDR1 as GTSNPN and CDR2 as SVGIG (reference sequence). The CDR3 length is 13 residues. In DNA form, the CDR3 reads TGTGCCTGGAGAGGCGGAATATACAATGAGCAGTTCTTC. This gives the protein CAWRGGIYNEQFF.

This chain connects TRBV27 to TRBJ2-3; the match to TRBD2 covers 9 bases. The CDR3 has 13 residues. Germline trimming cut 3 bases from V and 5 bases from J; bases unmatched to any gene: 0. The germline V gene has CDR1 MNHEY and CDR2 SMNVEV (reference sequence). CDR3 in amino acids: CASSLREGDTQYF. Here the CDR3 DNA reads TGTGCCAGCAGTTTGCGGGAGGGAGATACGCAGTATTTT.

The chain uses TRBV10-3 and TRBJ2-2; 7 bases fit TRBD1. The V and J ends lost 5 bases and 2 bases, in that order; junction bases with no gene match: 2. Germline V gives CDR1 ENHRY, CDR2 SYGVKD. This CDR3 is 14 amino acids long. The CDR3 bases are TGTGCCATCAGTAGGGACAGAAACACCGGGGAGCTGTTTTTT. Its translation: CAISRDRNTGELFF.

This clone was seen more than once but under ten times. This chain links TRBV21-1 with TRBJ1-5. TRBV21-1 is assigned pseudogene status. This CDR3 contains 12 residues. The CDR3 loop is CAGEDGHQPQHF. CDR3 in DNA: TGTGCCGGGGAGGACGGCCATCAGCCCCAGCATTTT.

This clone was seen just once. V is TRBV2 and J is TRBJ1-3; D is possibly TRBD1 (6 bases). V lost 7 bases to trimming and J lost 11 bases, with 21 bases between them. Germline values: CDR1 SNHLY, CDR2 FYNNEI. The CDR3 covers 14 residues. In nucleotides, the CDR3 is TGTGCCAGCACCAACCCCTCGAGGGGGGGAGCCATATATTTT. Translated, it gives CASTNPSRGGAIYF.

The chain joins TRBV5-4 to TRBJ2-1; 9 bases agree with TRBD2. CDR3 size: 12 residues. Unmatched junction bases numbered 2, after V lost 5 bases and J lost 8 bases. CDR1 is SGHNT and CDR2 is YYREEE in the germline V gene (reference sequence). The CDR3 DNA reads TGTGCCAGCAGTAGCGGGAGTGATGAGCAGTTCTTC. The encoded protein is CASSSGSDEQFF. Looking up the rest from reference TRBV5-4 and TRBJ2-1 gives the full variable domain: ETGVTQSPTHLIKTRGQQVTLRCSSQSGHNTVSWYQQALGQGPQFIFQYYREEENGRGNFPPRFSGLQFPNYSSELNVNALELDDSALYLCASSSGSDEQFFGPGTRLTVL.

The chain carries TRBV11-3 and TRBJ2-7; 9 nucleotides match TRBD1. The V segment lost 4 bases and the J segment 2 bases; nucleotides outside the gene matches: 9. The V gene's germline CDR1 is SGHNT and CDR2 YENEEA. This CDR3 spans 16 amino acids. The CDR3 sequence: CASSSLGGQGAYEQYF. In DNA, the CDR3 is TGTGCCAGCAGCTCCCTTGGGGGACAGGGAGCCTACGAGCAGTACTTC.

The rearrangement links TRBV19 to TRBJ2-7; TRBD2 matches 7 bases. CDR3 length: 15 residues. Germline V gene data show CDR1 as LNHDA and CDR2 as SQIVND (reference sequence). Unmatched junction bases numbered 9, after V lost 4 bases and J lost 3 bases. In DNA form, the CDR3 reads TGTGCCAGTAGTACTTTTTGGGGGGGTTTCTACGAGCAGTACTTC. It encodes CASSTFWGGFYEQYF.

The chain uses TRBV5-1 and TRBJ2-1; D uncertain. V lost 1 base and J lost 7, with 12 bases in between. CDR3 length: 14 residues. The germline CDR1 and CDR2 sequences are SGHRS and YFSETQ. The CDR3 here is CASSLLIGPNEQFF. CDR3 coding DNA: TGCGCCAGCAGCTTGTTAATCGGTCCAAATGAGCAGTTCTTC. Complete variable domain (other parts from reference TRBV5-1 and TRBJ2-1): KAGVTQTPRYLIKTRGQQVTLSCSPISGHRSVSWYQQTPGQGLQFLFEYFSETQRNKGNFPGRFSGRQFSNSRSEMNVSTLELGDSALYLCASSLLIGPNEQFFGPGTRLTVL.

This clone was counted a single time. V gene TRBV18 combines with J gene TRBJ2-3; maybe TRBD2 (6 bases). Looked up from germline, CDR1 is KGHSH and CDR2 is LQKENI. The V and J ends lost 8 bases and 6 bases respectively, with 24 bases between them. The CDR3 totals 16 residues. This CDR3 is CASPPIRVSTRDTQYF. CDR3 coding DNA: TGTGCCAGCCCCCCCATCCGGGTATCGACTAGGGATACGCAGTATTTT.

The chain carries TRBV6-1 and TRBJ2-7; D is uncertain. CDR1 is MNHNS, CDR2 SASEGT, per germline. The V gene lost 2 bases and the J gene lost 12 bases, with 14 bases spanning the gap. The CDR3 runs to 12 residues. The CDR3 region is CASSESETNAYF. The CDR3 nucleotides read TGTGCCAGCAGTGAAAGTGAAACAAACGCGTACTTC.